This entry lists 11 T cell receptor beta chains sequenced from one sample in a study of STAT3 mutations in large granular lymphocyte leukemia (dated by TCRdb to between 2018 and 2020). Library creation used the immunoSEQ multiplex PCR assay. TCRdb stores this immuneACCESS table with in-frame sequences only. Part of the clones is absent; in the studies checked, under half of the shortfall reflects unresolved V genes, and no reason is known for the rest. The sample table shows 9,500 to 15,000 clones, and about 78% are seen once. 40% to 55% of the sample is in the top ten clones. Which antigens these TCRs recognize remains unknown. On the study overall, not on this receptor specifically: All T-LGLL patients had at least one immunodominant TCRbeta clonotype, and roughly half had multiple immunodominant subclonotypes.

The specimen was peripheral blood mononuclear cells. The receptors derive from a man aged 55 to 69 with T-cell large granular lymphocyte leukemia. Some clones in this sample may be carry-over from other donors' samples. The age is the age at diagnosis.

This sequence joins TRBV7-9 and TRBJ1-5; 7 nucleotides agree with TRBD1. Germline V CDR1 and CDR2: SEHNR, FQNEAQ (reference sequence). Trimming at V came to 0 bases and at J to 2 bases, leaving 1 base not matched to a gene. The CDR3 covers 15 residues. The CDR3 DNA follows: TGTGCCAGCAGCTTAGCTGGGACAGGCAATCAGCCCCAGCATTTT. Its translation is CASSLAGTGNQPQHF.

The chain combines TRBV6-1 with TRBJ2-1; D uncertain. There are 12 residues in the CDR3. Germline V gene data show CDR1 as MNHNS and CDR2 as SASEGT. V was pared by 2 bases and J by 8 bases, with 7 bases between. CDR3 loop: CASSELSYEQFF. CDR3 in DNA: TGTGCCAGCAGTGAATTATCCTATGAGCAGTTCTTC.

This sequence joins TRBV9 and TRBJ2-7; 10 bases align to TRBD2. This CDR3 is 15 amino acids long. Germline CDR1 SGDLS, CDR2 YYNGEE. V dropped 4 bases and J dropped 2; count of bases not matched to a gene: 6. The CDR3 nucleotides read TGTGCCAGCAGCCCCGCTAGCGGGAGAGCCTACGAGCAGTACTTC. Translated, it gives CASSPASGRAYEQYF. The full variable domain, its missing parts supplied by reference TRBV9 and TRBJ2-7, is DSGVTQTPKHLITATGQRVTLRCSPRSGDLSVYWYQQSLDQGLQFLIQYYNGEERAKGNILERFSAQQFPDLHSELNLSSLELGDSALYFCASSPASGRAYEQYFGPGTRLTVT.

The rearrangement links TRBV5-1 to TRBJ2-2, with no clear D. Per germline, CDR1 SGHRS and CDR2 YFSETQ. Trimming took 4 bases from V and 4 from J, leaving 8 bases between them. CDR3 size: 13 residues. CDR3 region: CASSPIGTGELFF. CDR3 DNA: TGCGCCAGCAGCCCAATCGGCACCGGGGAGCTGTTTTTT. The variable domain in full, with the rest retrieved from reference TRBV5-1 and TRBJ2-2, is KAGVTQTPRYLIKTRGQQVTLSCSPISGHRSVSWYQQTPGQGLQFLFEYFSETQRNKGNFPGRFSGRQFSNSRSEMNVSTLELGDSALYLCASSPIGTGELFFGEGSRLTVL.

This clone has a handful of counts. A junction boundary mismatches the germline segment, possibly from a read error. The chain uses TRBV7-7 and TRBJ2-1, with D maybe TRBD1 (5 bases). Germline V gene data show CDR1 as SSHAT and CDR2 as FNYEAQ (reference sequence). The CDR3 is made up of 14 amino acids. For the CDR3, the DNA is TGTGCTAGCAGTCCAGGGATATCGGTTAATGAGCAGTTCTTC. Translated, it gives CASSPGISVNEQFF.

The chain is built from TRBV5-4 and TRBJ2-3; a possible D gene is TRBD2 (5 bases). With 0 bases removed from V and 0 bases from J, the gap between germline ends came to 8 bases. CDR1 and CDR2 from the germline V gene are SGHNT and YYREEE (reference sequence). This CDR3 is 15 amino acids long. The CDR3 protein is CASSLGSGSTDTQYF. CDR3 bases: TGTGCCAGCAGCTTGGGATCGGGGAGCACAGATACGCAGTATTTT.

The chain is built from TRBV30 and TRBJ1-5; no firm D call. This CDR3 has 13 residues. The germline CDR1 and CDR2 sequences are GTSNPN and SVGIG (reference sequence). The V end was cut by 0 bases, the J end by 5 bases, with 8 bases between. The CDR3 spells CAWSVTEDQPQHF. CDR3 nucleotide sequence: TGTGCCTGGAGTGTTACAGAGGATCAGCCCCAGCATTTT. The full variable domain, its missing parts supplied by reference TRBV30 and TRBJ1-5, is SQTIHQWPATLVQPVGSPLSLECTVEGTSNPNLYWYRQAAGRGLQLLFYSVGIGQISSEVPQNLSASRPQDRQFILSSKKLLLSDSGFYLCAWSVTEDQPQHFGDGTRLSIL.

The chain links TRBV5-4 to TRBJ2-5; 10 positions match TRBD2. Trimming at V came to 2 bases and at J to 4 bases, leaving 11 bases not matched to a gene. CDR3 length: 17 amino acids. Germline V CDR1 and CDR2: SGHNT, YYREEE (reference sequence). The CDR3 protein is CASSFGSSGSLGETQYF. The CDR3 region has the DNA TGTGCCAGCAGCTTCGGGTCTAGCGGGAGTCTGGGAGAGACCCAGTACTTC.

The V gene is TRBV30, the J gene TRBJ1-2; D gene uncertain. The V gene's germline CDR1 is GTSNPN and CDR2 SVGIG (reference sequence). V lost 0 bases and J lost 8, with 13 bases in between. This CDR3 has 13 residues. The CDR3 nucleotides are TGTGCCTGGAGTGTACTCCAAGTCGACGGCTACACCTTC. This translates into CAWSVLQVDGYTF.

The V call is TRBV12-5, the J call TRBJ2-3; D gene unclear. V was cut by 1 base and J by 2 bases, with 7 bases left in between. This CDR3 is 14 amino acids long. The germline CDR1 and CDR2 sequences are LGHNT and FRNRAP. CDR3 DNA: TGTGCTAGTGGTTTGGGACTGAACACAGATACGCAGTATTTT. Protein sequence: CASGLGLNTDTQYF. The variable domain in full, completed from reference TRBV12-5 and TRBJ2-3, reads DARVTQTPRHKVTEMGQEVTMRCQPILGHNTVFWYRQTMMQGLELLAYFRNRAPLDDSGMPKDRFSAEMPDATLATLKIQPSEPRDSAVYFCASGLGLNTDTQYFGPGTRLTVL.

The V gene is TRBV28, the J gene TRBJ2-2; TRBD1 agrees at 7 bases. V was clipped by 6 bases and J by 7 bases; unmatched bases: 5. CDR3 length: 13 amino acids. The germline CDR1 and CDR2 sequences are MDHEN and SYDVKM. The CDR3 sequence: CASRTGLDGELFF. In DNA, the CDR3 is TGTGCCAGCAGGACAGGGTTGGACGGGGAGCTGTTTTTT.